The TCR beta chain described here comes from a study of T cell repertoires in cytomegalovirus infection. Looking at the study overall: Used in the study were CMV epitopes, some recently identified and HLA-C-restricted, others well-studied and HLA-B-restricted.

On this clonotype: The target antigen is unknown.

TCRdb passed the reads through MiXCR, listing each CDR3 protein once. The sample consists of about 900,000 distinct CDR3 sequences, under 40% of them appearing once. Germline trimming cut 0 bases from V and 0 bases from J; bases unmatched to any gene: 2. Germline CDR1 is DFQATT and CDR2 is SNEGSKA (reference sequence). CDR3 length: 16 amino acids. General study findings and limits: CMV-specific TCR beta clonotypes restricted by HLA-C dominated the ex vivo response. Public TCR beta family frequency separated CMV-and-HLA carriers, including in an independent cohort.

The sequences come from cultured CD8+ T cells from PBMCs, collected from culture after CMV antigen stimulation. The chain recombines TRBV20-1 with TRBJ1-6, with 7 bases lining up with TRBD1. This receptor was obtained from a human donor in good health (CMV status not recorded). Some clones in this sample may be carry-over from other donors' samples. The CDR3 loop is CSAREQGSSYNSPLHF. The CDR3 coding sequence is TGCAGTGCTAGAGAACAGGGGAGCTCCTATAATTCACCCCTCCACTTT.